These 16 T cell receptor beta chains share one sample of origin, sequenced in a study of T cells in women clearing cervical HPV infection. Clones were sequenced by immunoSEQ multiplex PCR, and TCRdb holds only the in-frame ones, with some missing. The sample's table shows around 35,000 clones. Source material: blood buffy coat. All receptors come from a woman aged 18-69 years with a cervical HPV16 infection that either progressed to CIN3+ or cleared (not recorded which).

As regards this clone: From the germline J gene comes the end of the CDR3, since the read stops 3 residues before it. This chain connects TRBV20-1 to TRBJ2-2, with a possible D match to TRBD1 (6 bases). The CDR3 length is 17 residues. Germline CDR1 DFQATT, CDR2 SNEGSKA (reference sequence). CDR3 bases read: TGCAGTGCCCAGGACAGTGGAACCCGAGGACAAAATTCACCG. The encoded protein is CSAQDSGTRGQNSP. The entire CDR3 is CSAQDSGTRGQNSPLFF.

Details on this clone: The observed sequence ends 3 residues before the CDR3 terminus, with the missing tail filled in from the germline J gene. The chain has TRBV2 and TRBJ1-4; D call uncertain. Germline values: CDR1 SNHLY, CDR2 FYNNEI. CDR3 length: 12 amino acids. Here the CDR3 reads CASSEWAKSLFF. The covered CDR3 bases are TGTGCCAGCAGTGAATGGGCCAAATCA. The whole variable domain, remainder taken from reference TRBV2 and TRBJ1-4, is EPEVTQTPSHQVTQMGQEVILRCVPISNHLYFYWYRQILGQKVEFLVSFYNNEISEKSEIFDDQFSVERPDGSNFTLKIRSTKLEDSAMYFCASSEWAKSLFFGSGTQLSVL.

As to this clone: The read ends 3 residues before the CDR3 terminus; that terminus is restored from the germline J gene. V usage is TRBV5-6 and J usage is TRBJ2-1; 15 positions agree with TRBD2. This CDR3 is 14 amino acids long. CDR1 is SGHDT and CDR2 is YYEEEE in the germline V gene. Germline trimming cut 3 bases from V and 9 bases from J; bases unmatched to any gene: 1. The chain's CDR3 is CASSWGLAGGEQFF. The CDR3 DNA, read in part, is TGTGCCAGCAGCTGGGGACTAGCGGGAGGTGAG.

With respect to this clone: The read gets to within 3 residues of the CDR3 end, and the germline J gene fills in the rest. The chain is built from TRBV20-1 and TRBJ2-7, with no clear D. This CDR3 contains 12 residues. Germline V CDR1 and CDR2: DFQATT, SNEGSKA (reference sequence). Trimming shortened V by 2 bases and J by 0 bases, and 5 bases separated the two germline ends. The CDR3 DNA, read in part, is TGCAGTGCTAGATACACCTCCTACGAG. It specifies CSARYTSYE. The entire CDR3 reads CSARYTSYEQYF.

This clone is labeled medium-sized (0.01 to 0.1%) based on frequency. The CDR3 DNA, read in part, is TGTGCCAGCAGCTCCACGGGAGATACG. Translated: CASSSTGDT. The CDR3 in full is CASSSTGDTQYF. The V gene is TRBV7-9, the J gene TRBJ2-3; no reliable D call. Read data end 3 residues before the CDR3 end; the end is taken from the germline J gene. V lost 4 bases and J lost 5, with 7 bases in between. The CDR3 runs to 12 residues. Germline values: CDR1 SEHNR, CDR2 FQNEAQ (reference sequence).

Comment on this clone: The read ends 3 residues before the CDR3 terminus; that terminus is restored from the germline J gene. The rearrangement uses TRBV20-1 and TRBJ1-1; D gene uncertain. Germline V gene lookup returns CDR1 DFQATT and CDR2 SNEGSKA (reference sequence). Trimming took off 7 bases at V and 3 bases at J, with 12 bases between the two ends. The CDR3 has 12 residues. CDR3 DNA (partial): TGCAGTGTAAAGGTCGGGGACACTGAA. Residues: CSVKVGDTE. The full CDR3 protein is CSVKVGDTEAFF.

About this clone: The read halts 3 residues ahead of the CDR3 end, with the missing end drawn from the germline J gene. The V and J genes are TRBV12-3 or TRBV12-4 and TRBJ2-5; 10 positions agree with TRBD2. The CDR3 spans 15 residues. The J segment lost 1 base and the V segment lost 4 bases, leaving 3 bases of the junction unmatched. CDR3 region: CASSYPSGGQETQYF. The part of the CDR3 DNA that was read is TGTGCCAGCAGTTACCCTAGCGGGGGCCAAGAGACC.

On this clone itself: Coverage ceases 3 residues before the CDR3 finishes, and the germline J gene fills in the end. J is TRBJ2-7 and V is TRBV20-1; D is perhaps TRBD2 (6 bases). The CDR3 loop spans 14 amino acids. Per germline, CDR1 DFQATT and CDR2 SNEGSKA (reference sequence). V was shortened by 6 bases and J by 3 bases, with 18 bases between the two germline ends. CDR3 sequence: CSAPTTSIHYEQYF. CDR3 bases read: TGCAGTGCCCCAACTACTAGCATTCACTACGAG.

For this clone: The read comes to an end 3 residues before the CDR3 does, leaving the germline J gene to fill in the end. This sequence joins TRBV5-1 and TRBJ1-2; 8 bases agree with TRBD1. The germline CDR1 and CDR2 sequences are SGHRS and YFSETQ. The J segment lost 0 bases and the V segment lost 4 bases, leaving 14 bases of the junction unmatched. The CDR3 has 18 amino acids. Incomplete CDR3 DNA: TGCGCCAGCAGCCGGGACTTGGGACAGGCGGTTGCTAACTATGGC. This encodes CASSRDLGQAVANYG. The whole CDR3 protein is CASSRDLGQAVANYGYTF. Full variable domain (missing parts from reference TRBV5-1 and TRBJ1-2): KAGVTQTPRYLIKTRGQQVTLSCSPISGHRSVSWYQQTPGQGLQFLFEYFSETQRNKGNFPGRFSGRQFSNSRSEMNVSTLELGDSALYLCASSRDLGQAVANYGYTFGSGTRLTVV.

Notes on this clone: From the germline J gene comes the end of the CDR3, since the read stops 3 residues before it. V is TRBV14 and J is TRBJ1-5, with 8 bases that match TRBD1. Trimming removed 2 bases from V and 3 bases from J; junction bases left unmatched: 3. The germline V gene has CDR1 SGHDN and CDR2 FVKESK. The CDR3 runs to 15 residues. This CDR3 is CASSQTGGSNQPQHF. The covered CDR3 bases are TGTGCCAGCAGCCAAACAGGGGGATCCAATCAGCCC. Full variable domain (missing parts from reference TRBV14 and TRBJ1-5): EAGVTQFPSHSVIEKGQTVTLRCDPISGHDNLYWYRRVMGKEIKFLLHFVKESKQDESGMPNNRFLAERTGGTYSTLKVQPAELEDSGVYFCASSQTGGSNQPQHFGDGTRLSIL.

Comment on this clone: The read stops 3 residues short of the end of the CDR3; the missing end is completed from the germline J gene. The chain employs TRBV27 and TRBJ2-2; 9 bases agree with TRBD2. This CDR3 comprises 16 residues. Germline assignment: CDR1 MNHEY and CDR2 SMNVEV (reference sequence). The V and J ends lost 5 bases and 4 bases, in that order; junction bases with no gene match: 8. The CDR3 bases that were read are TGTGCCAGCAGTGCCTTAGCGGGAGTTGGCACCGGGGAG. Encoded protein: CASSALAGVGTGE. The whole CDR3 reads CASSALAGVGTGELFF.

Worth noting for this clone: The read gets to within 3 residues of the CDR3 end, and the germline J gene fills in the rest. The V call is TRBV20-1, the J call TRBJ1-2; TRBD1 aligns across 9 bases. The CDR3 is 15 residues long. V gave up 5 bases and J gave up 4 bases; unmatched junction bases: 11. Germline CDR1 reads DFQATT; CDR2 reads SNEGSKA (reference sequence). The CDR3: CSAPPGGQGGYGYTF. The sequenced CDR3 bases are TGCAGTGCTCCACCCGGGGGACAGGGAGGCTATGGC.

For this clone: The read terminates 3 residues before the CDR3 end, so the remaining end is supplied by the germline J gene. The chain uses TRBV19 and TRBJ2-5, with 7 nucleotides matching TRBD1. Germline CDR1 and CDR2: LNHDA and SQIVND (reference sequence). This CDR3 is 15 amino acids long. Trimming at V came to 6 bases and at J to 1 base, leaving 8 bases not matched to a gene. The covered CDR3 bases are TGTGCCAGTAGATCGACAGGGTTAACCCAAGAGACC. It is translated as CASRSTGLTQET. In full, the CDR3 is CASRSTGLTQETQYF.

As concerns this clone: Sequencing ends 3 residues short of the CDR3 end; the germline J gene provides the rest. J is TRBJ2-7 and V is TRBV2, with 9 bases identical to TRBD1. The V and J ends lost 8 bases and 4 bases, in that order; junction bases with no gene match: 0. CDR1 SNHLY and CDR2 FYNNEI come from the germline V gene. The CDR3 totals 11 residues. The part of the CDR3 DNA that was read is TGTGCCAGCGGACAGGGGTACGAG. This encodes CASGQGYE. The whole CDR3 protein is CASGQGYEQYF.

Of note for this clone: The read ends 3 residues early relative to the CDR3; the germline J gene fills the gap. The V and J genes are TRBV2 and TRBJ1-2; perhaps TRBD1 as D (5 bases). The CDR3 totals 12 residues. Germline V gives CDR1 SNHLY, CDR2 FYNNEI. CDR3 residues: CATGRGSYDYTF. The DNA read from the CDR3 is TGTGCCACCGGGCGGGGCTCCTACGAC.

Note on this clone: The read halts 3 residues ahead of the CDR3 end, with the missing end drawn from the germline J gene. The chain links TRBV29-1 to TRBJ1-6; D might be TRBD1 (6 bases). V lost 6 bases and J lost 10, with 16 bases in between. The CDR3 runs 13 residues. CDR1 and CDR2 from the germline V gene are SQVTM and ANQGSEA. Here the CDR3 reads CSVHREVQSPLHF. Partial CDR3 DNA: TGCAGCGTGCACAGGGAGGTGCAGTCACCC.